These T cell receptor beta chains were read from a single sample in a study of blood T cell repertoires in COVID-19. TCRdb's table, derived via immunoSEQ multiplex PCR, lists solely in-frame clones and lacks some. The sample lists around 310,000 clones, roughly 86% occurring once. Input material: PBMCs or T cells enriched from blood (not recorded which). Source of these receptors: a woman aged 30 to 39 who had recovered from COVID-19. CDR3s include the opening cysteine and the closing phenylalanine or tryptophan. Each record gives: clone size, V gene, CDR3 protein. Clone size is stated in some rows and not others, as once, few, many or a class when expanded.

NA	TRBV12-5	CASGPPEVPERPQHF
NA	TRBV5-4	CASSADRGGWGTEAFF
once	TRBV7-9	CASSLKGVEGPQHF
NA	TRBV27	CASRMTTSASNQPQHF
NA	TRBV10-3	CAISESYRGQGESKLFF
NA	TRBV12-5	CASGLGFGGRYEQYF
NA	TRBV5-4	CASSLAGNTDTQYF
NA	TRBV20-1	CSASRRLAYNEQFF
NA	TRBV7-9	CASSFSRQGSNEQFF
NA	TRBV14	CASSLTGGPRTQYF